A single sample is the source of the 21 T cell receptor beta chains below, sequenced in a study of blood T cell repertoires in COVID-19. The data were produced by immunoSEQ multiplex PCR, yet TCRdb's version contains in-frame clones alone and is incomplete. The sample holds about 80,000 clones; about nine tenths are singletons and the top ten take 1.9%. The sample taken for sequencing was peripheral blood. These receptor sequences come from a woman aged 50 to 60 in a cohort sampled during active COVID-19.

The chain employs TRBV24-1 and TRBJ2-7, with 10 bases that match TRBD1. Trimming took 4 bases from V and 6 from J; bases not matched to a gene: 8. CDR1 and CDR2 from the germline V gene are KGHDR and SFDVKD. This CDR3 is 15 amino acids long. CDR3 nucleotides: TGTGCCACCAGTGACCCGGGACAGGGGTCTCCCGAGCAGTACTTC. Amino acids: CATSDPGQGSPEQYF.

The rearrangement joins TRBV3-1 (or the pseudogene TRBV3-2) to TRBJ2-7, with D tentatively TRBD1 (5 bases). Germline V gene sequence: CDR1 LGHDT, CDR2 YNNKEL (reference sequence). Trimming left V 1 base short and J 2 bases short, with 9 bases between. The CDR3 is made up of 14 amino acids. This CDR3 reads CASSQVTGTYEQYF. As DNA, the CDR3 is TGTGCCAGCAGCCAAGTTACAGGTACCTACGAGCAGTACTTC.

The CDR3 nucleotides are TGTGCCATCAGGCCCTCAGACCAAGAGACCCAGTACTTC. As protein: CAIRPSDQETQYF. This chain connects TRBV10-3 to TRBJ2-5, with D hard to call. The germline V and J ends were trimmed by 6 bases and 0 bases, with 8 bases remaining between them. Germline V gene sequence: CDR1 ENHRY, CDR2 SYGVKD. The length of the CDR3 is 13 residues.

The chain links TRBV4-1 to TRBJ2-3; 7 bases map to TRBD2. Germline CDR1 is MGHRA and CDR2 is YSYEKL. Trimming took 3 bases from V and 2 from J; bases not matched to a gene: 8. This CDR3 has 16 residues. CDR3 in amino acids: CASSQDQAGVTDTQYF. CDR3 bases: TGCGCCAGCAGCCAGGATCAGGCGGGAGTCACAGATACGCAGTATTTT.

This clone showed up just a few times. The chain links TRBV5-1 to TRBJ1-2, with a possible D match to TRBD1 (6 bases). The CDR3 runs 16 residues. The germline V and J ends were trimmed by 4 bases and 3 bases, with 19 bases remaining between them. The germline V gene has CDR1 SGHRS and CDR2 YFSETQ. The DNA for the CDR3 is TGCGCCAGCAGCCCGAAGAGGACAGCCCTACACTATGGCTACACCTTC. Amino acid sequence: CASSPKRTALHYGYTF.

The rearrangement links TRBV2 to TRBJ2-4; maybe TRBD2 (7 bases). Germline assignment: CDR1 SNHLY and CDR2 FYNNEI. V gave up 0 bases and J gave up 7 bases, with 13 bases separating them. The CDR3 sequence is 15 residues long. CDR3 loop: CASSEARGPENIQYF. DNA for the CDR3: TGTGCCAGCAGTGAAGCGCGGGGGCCGGAGAACATTCAGTACTTC.

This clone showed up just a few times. Here the CDR3 reads CASSLFRGENGYTF. DNA of the CDR3: TGTGCCAGCAGTTTATTTCGGGGGGAGAACGGCTACACCTTC. The V gene is TRBV28, the J gene TRBJ1-2; TRBD1 might be the D (5 bases). The germline V and J ends were trimmed by 1 base and 8 bases, with 14 bases remaining between them. The CDR3 is 14 amino acids. Looked up from germline, CDR1 is MDHEN and CDR2 is SYDVKM.

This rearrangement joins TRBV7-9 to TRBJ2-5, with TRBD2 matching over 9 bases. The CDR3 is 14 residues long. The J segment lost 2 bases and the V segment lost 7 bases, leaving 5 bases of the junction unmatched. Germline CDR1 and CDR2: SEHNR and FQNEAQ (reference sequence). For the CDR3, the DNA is TGTGCCAGCAACAATGCGGGGGGGCAAGAGACCCAGTACTTC. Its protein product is CASNNAGGQETQYF.

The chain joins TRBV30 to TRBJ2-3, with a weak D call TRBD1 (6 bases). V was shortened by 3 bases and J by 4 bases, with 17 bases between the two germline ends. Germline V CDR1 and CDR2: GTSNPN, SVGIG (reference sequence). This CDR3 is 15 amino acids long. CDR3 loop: CAWSAGDSRADTQYF. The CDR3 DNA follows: TGTGCCTGGAGCGCAGGGGATTCCCGCGCAGATACGCAGTATTTT.

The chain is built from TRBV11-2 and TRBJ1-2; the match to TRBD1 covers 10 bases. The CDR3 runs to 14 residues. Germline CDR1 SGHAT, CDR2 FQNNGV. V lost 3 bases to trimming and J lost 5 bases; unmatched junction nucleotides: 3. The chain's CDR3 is CASSFRQGAYGYTF. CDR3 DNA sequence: TGTGCCAGCAGCTTTCGACAGGGGGCGTATGGCTACACCTTC.

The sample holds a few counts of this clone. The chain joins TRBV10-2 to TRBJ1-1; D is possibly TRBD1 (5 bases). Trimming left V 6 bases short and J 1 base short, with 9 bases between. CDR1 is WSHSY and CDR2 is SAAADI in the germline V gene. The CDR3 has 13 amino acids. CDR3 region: CASRAGRNTEAFF. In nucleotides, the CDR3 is TGCGCCAGCAGAGCGGGACGGAACACTGAAGCTTTCTTT.

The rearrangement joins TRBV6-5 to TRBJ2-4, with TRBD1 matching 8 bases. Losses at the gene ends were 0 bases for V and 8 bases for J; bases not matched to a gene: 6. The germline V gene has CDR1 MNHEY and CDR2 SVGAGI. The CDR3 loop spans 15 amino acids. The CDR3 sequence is CASSYSGTGLDIQYF. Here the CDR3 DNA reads TGTGCCAGCAGTTACTCGGGGACAGGATTGGACATTCAGTACTTC.

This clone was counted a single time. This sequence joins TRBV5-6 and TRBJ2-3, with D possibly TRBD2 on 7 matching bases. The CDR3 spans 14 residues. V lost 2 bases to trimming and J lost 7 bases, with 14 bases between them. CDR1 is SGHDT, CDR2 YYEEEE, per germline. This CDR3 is CASSFRGDTNTQYF. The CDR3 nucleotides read TGTGCCAGCAGCTTCCGGGGGGACACGAATACGCAGTATTTT. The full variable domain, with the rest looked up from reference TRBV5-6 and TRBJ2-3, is DAGVTQSPTHLIKTRGQQVTLRCSPKSGHDTVSWYQQALGQGPQFIFQYYEEEERQRGNFPDRFSGHQFPNYSSELNVNALLLGDSALYLCASSFRGDTNTQYFGPGTRLTVL.

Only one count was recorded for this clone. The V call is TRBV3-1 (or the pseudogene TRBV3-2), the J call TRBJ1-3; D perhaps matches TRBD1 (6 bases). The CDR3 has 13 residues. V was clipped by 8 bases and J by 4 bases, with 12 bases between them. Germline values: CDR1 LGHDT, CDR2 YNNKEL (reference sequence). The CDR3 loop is CASGGGGGNTIYF. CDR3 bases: TGTGCCAGCGGGGGGGGCGGAGGAAACACCATATATTTT.

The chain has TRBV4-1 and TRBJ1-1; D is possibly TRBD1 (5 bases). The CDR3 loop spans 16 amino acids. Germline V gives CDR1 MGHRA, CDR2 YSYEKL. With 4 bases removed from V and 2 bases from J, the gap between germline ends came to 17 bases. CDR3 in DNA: TGCGCCAGCAGCCTATCCAGGGAAGTGGTAAACACTGAAGCTTTCTTT. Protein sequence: CASSLSREVVNTEAFF.

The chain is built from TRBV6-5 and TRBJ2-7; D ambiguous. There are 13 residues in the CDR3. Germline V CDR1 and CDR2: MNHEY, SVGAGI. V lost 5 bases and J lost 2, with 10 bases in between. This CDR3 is CASSRDMPYEQYF. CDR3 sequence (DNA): TGTGCCAGCAGTCGAGACATGCCCTACGAGCAGTACTTC.

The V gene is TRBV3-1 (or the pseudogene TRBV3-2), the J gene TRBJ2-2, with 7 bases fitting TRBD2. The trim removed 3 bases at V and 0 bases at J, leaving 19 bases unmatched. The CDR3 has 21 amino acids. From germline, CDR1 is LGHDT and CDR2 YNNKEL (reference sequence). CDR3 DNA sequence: TGTGCCAGCAGCCAGAGCCGGCGGTGGAGCGGGGTCAAACCGAACACCGGGGAGCTGTTTTTT. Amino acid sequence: CASSQSRRWSGVKPNTGELFF.

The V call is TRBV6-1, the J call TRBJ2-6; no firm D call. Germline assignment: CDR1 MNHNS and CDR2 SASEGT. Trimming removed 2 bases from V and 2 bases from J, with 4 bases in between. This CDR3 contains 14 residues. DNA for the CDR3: TGTGCCAGCAGTGAACCGGCTGGGGCCAACGTCCTGACTTTC. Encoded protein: CASSEPAGANVLTF.

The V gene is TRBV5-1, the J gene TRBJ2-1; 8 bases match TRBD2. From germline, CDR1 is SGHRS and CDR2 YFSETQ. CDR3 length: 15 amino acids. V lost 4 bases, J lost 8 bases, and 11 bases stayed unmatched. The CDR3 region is CASSGQTGGRYEQFF. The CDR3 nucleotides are TGCGCCAGCAGCGGGCAAACGGGAGGGAGGTATGAGCAGTTCTTC.

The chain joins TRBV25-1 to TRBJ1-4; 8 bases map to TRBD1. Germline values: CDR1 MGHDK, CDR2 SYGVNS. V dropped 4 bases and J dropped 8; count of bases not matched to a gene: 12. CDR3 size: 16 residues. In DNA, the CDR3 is TGTGCCAGCAGTGTCCCTTTGATCGGACAGGGCGAAAAACTGTTTTTT. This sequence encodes CASSVPLIGQGEKLFF.

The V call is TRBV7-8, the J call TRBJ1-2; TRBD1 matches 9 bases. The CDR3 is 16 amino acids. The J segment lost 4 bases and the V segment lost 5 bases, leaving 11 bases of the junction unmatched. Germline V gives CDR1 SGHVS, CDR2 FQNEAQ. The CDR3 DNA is TGTGCCAGCAGCCCAAGACAGGGGGGTTTTGGCTATGGCTACACCTTC. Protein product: CASSPRQGGFGYGYTF.